The 17 T cell receptor beta chains presented below share a single source sample, sequenced in a study of shared clonotypes between healthy human individuals. TCRdb keeps only in-frame clones here, not all; method: immunoSEQ multiplex PCR. The sample includes 550,000 to 700,000 clones, around 73% of them seen just once. Sequencing used memory CD4+ T cells sorted from blood. Sample subset: CD45RA-negative fraction. The receptors originated from a woman aged 25 to 39 in good health.

The chain joins TRBV18 to TRBJ1-6; weak D call: TRBD1 (5 bases). From germline, CDR1 is KGHSH and CDR2 LQKENI. This CDR3 is built from 14 residues. V gave up 5 bases and J gave up 10 bases, with 15 bases separating them. CDR3 bases: TGTGCCAGCTCAGTACCCTCGGGGGGATCACCCCTCCACTTT. Translating gives CASSVPSGGSPLHF.

A few counts support this clone. The chain carries TRBV6-5 and TRBJ1-3, with D unresolved. The V gene's germline CDR1 is MNHEY and CDR2 SVGAGI. Trimming pared 0 bases from V and 4 bases from J, leaving 10 bases between. The CDR3 totals 15 residues. CDR3 in amino acids: CASSYSGKRGNTIYF. As DNA, the CDR3 is TGTGCCAGCAGTTACTCAGGGAAAAGGGGAAACACCATATATTTT.

The sample holds many counts of this clone. The sample holds other DNA sequences that translate to the same CDR3. This chain joins TRBV28 and TRBJ1-1, with D tentatively TRBD1 (6 bases). CDR1 is MDHEN, CDR2 SYDVKM, per germline. The CDR3 is made up of 11 amino acids. Trimming left V 4 bases short and J 11 bases short, with 11 bases between. The chain's CDR3 is CASSSTGRAFF. In DNA, the CDR3 is TGTGCCAGCAGTTCTACAGGGAGGGCTTTCTTT.

This clone was seen many times. The chain employs TRBV6-1 and TRBJ1-1, with 8 bases fitting TRBD1. Germline lookup yields CDR1 MNHNS and CDR2 SASEGT. This CDR3 has 15 residues. J was trimmed by 3 bases and V by 3 bases; bases with no gene match: 6. The CDR3 sequence: CASSELQGVYTEAFF. The DNA for the CDR3 is TGTGCCAGCAGTGAGTTACAGGGGGTATACACTGAAGCTTTCTTT.

The gene calls are TRBV7-2 and TRBJ1-4, with a weak D call TRBD1 (5 bases). Germline CDR1 and CDR2: SGHTA and FQGNSA. The CDR3 covers 15 residues. The V end lost 2 bases, the J end lost 6 bases, and 13 bases lay between the germline ends. The CDR3 spells CASSLKSGLYEKLFF. DNA for the CDR3: TGTGCCAGCAGCTTAAAGTCAGGGCTTTATGAAAAACTGTTTTTT.

This clone came up once. V and J are TRBV29-1 and TRBJ2-2; a possible D gene is TRBD1 (5 bases). Per the germline V gene, CDR1 is SQVTM and CDR2 is ANQGSEA. This CDR3 has 13 residues. V was trimmed by 5 bases and J by 7 bases, leaving 14 bases between them. The CDR3 DNA follows: TGCAGCGTTTTGCAGGGCCGGAACGGGGAGCTGTTTTTT. Amino acids: CSVLQGRNGELFF.

The V and J genes are TRBV7-2 and TRBJ2-7, with 9 bases fitting TRBD2. Trimming cost V 5 bases and J 2 bases; bases outside gene matches: 4. Germline V CDR1 and CDR2: SGHTA, FQGNSA. CDR3 length: 14 residues. CDR3 coding DNA: TGTGCCAGCAGCCCCGGACTAGCGCCCTACGAGCAGTACTTC. As protein: CASSPGLAPYEQYF.

This clone has more than one count but fewer than ten. The rearrangement links TRBV7-8 to TRBJ2-2; D might be TRBD2 (5 bases). The length of the CDR3 is 13 residues. Per germline, CDR1 SGHVS and CDR2 FQNEAQ. V was trimmed by 5 bases and J by 7 bases, leaving 11 bases between them. Here the CDR3 reads CASSPGSDGELFF. CDR3 in DNA: TGTGCCAGCAGCCCCGGTAGCGACGGGGAGCTGTTTTTT.

This CDR3 is CASSLDGFSNQPQHF. CDR3 nucleotides: TGCGCCAGCAGCCTCGACGGCTTTAGCAATCAGCCCCAGCATTTT. The chain is built from TRBV5-1 and TRBJ1-5; no clear D. Germline assignment: CDR1 SGHRS and CDR2 YFSETQ. The CDR3 has 15 amino acids. V shed 4 bases and J shed 0 bases, with 11 bases lying between them.

This chain uses TRBV14 with TRBJ2-7, with 8 bases that match TRBD2. With 0 bases clipped from V and 5 bases from J, the junction kept 15 bases outside the gene matches. CDR3 size: 18 residues. Germline V gene lookup returns CDR1 SGHDN and CDR2 FVKESK. CDR3 region: CASSQELYTSGDSDEQYF. In DNA form, the CDR3 reads TGTGCCAGCAGCCAAGAGCTTTACACTAGCGGAGATTCCGACGAGCAGTACTTC. The whole variable domain, filled in from reference TRBV14 and TRBJ2-7, reads EAGVTQFPSHSVIEKGQTVTLRCDPISGHDNLYWYRRVMGKEIKFLLHFVKESKQDESGMPNNRFLAERTGGTYSTLKVQPAELEDSGVYFCASSQELYTSGDSDEQYFGPGTRLTVT.

This chain links TRBV11-3 with TRBJ2-3; 16 nucleotides agree with TRBD2. CDR1 SGHNT and CDR2 YENEEA come from the germline V gene. CDR3 length: 18 residues. V was pared by 5 bases and J by 2 bases, with 7 bases of the junction left unmatched. The DNA for the CDR3 is TGTGCCAGCAGCGGCCCGGGACTAGCGGGAGGGGCCACAGATACGCAGTATTTT. Translated, it gives CASSGPGLAGGATDTQYF.

The CDR3, as DNA: TGTGCCATCAGTGAGCCCCCGGGGCAACTGTACGAGCAGTACTTC. It is translated as CAISEPPGQLYEQYF. V usage is TRBV10-3 and J usage is TRBJ2-7; D may match TRBD1 or TRBD2 (5 bases each). V lost 2 bases to trimming and J lost 4 bases, with 15 bases between them. Germline V gene data show CDR1 as ENHRY and CDR2 as SYGVKD. This CDR3 has 15 residues.

As concerns this clone: At one end the junction does not follow the germline gene, possibly because of a read error. The chain has TRBV28 and TRBJ2-3, with D perhaps being TRBD1 or TRBD2 (5 bases each). This CDR3 has 13 amino acids. The germline V gene has CDR1 MDHEN and CDR2 SYDVKM. This CDR3 reads CASMGVTTDTQYF. The DNA of the CDR3 is TGTGCTAGCATGGGGGTCACCACAGATACGCAGTATTTT.

The genes are TRBV14 and TRBJ2-3; D may be TRBD1 (6 bases). This CDR3 region has 17 residues. Germline assignment: CDR1 SGHDN and CDR2 FVKESK. V was cut by 5 bases and J by 5 bases, with 23 bases left in between. The CDR3 DNA reads TGTGCCAGCAGCAGGATCGGACAGCTCCGGAAGGGAGATACGCAGTATTTT. Translation gives CASSRIGQLRKGDTQYF. Full variable domain (missing parts from reference TRBV14 and TRBJ2-3): EAGVTQFPSHSVIEKGQTVTLRCDPISGHDNLYWYRRVMGKEIKFLLHFVKESKQDESGMPNNRFLAERTGGTYSTLKVQPAELEDSGVYFCASSRIGQLRKGDTQYFGPGTRLTVL.

The J gene is TRBJ1-1, the V gene TRBV4-2; D is possibly TRBD1 (5 bases). This CDR3 has 15 residues. Germline CDR1 reads LGHNA; CDR2 reads YNFKEQ. With 4 bases removed from V and 1 base from J, the gap between germline ends came to 13 bases. Here the CDR3 reads CASSPGRQPNTEAFF. CDR3 nucleotide sequence: TGTGCCAGCAGCCCGGGGAGACAGCCGAACACTGAAGCTTTCTTT.

The chain has TRBV2 and TRBJ1-1; D unclear. CDR3 length: 12 residues. Trimming removed 4 bases at V and 5 bases at J, with 8 bases between. Germline-derived CDR1 and CDR2 are SNHLY and FYNNEI. CDR3 DNA sequence: TGTGCCAGCAGTGCCGCGGGGACTGAAGCTTTCTTT. It codes for CASSAAGTEAFF.

DNA of the CDR3: TGTGCCAGCAGTGGCCGAATCGATGAAAAACTGTTTTTT. Its protein product is CASSGRIDEKLFF. The rearrangement uses TRBV2 and TRBJ1-4, with unresolved D. V lost 4 bases, J lost 6 bases, and 9 bases lay in between. Germline V CDR1 and CDR2: SNHLY, FYNNEI. The CDR3 length is 13 residues.